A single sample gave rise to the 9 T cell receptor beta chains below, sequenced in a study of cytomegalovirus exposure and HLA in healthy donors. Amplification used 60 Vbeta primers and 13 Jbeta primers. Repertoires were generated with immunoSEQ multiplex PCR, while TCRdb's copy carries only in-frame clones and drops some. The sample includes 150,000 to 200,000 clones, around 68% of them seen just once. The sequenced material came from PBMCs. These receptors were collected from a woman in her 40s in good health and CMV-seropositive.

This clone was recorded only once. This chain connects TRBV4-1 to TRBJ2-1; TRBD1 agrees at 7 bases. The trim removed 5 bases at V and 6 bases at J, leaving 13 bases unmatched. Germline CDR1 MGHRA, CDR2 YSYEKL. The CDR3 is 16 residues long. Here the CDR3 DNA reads TGCGCCAGCAGCACCTTGACAGGGTTCGGACTCAATGAGCAGTTCTTC. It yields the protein CASSTLTGFGLNEQFF.

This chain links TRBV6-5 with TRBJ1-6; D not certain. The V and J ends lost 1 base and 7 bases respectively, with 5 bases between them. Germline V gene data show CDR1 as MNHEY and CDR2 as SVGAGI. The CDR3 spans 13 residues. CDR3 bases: TGTGCCAGCAGTTACTACACCAATTCACCCCTCCACTTT. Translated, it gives CASSYYTNSPLHF.

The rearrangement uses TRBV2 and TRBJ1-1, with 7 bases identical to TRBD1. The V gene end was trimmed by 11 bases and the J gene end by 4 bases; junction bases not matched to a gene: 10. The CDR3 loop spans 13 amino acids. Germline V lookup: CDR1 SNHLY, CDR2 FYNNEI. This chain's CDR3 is CADSGQAVTEAFF. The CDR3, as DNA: TGTGCCGACTCTGGACAGGCGGTCACTGAAGCTTTCTTT.

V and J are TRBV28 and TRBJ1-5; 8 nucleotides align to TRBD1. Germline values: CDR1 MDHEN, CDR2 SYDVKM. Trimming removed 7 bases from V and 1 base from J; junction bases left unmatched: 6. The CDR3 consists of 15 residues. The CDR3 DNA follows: TGTGCCAGCACCTGGGACAGGCTAAGCAATCAGCCCCAGCATTTT. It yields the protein CASTWDRLSNQPQHF. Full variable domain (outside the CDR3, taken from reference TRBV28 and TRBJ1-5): DVKVTQSSRYLVKRTGEKVFLECVQDMDHENMFWYRQDPGLGLRLIYFSYDVKMKEKGDIPEGYSVSREKKERFSLILESASTNQTSMYLCASTWDRLSNQPQHFGDGTRLSIL.

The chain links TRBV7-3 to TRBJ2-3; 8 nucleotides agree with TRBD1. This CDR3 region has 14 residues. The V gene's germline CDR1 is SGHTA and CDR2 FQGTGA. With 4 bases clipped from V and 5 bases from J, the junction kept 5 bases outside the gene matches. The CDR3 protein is CASSSSGTGDTQYF. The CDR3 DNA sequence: TGTGCCAGCAGCTCCAGTGGGACAGGAGATACGCAGTATTTT.

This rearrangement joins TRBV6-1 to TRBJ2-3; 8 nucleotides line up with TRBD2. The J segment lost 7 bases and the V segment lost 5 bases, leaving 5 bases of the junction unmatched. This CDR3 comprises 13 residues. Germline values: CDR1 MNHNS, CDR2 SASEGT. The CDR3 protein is CASSNLSGNTQYF. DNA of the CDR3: TGTGCCAGCAGTAACCTTAGCGGGAATACGCAGTATTTT.

In DNA, the CDR3 is TGTGCCAGCAGTGAATTCGTATACAGGGATCCGTATAATTCACCCCTCCACTTT. This translates into CASSEFVYRDPYNSPLHF. The chain recombines TRBV6-1 with TRBJ1-6, with a possible D match to TRBD1 (6 bases). Trimming took off 2 bases at V and 4 bases at J, with 18 bases between the two ends. In germline, CDR1 is MNHNS, CDR2 SASEGT. This CDR3 region has 18 residues.

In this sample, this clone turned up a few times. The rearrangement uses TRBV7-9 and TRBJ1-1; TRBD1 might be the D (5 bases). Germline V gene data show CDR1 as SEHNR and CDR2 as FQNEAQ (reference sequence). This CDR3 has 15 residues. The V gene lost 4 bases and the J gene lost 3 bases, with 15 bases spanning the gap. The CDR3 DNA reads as TGTGCCAGCAGCTCACAGGTACCCCTAGACACTGAAGCTTTCTTT. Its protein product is CASSSQVPLDTEAFF.

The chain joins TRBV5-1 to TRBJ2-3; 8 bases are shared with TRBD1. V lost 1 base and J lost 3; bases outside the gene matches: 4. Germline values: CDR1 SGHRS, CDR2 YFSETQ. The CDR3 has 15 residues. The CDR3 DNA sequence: TGCGCCAGCAGCTTGACAGGGGGTGTAACAGATACGCAGTATTTT. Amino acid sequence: CASSLTGGVTDTQYF.